The 25 T cell receptor beta chains below were found in one sample sequenced in a study of T cells after yellow fever vaccination. TCRdb re-analysed the 5' RACE reads in MiXCR, keeping a single row per CDR3 protein. The table has hundreds of thousands of distinct CDR3 sequences, about a sixth seen once; the top ten hold approximately 15%. Sequencing used PBMCs, obtained 4 to 6 days after the first yellow fever vaccination. The receptors shown here come from a man younger than 30 who received the YFV17D yellow fever vaccine.

The chain recombines TRBV3-1 with TRBJ2-1; 13 positions agree with TRBD2. The V segment lost 10 bases and the J segment 8 bases; nucleotides outside the gene matches: 5. From germline, CDR1 is LGHDT and CDR2 YNNKEL (reference sequence). The CDR3 length is 13 residues. Here the CDR3 DNA reads TGTGCCACCCGACTAGCGGGGGGAGATGAGCAGTTCTTC. Encoded protein: CATRLAGGDEQFF.

This clonotype occurred a few times. This sequence joins TRBV12-3 or TRBV12-4 and TRBJ2-7; no reliable D call. With 3 bases removed from V and 3 bases from J, the gap between germline ends came to 9 bases. This CDR3 region has 13 residues. CDR3 residues: CASSFGPDYEQYF. DNA of the CDR3: TGTGCCAGCAGTTTCGGCCCCGACTACGAGCAGTACTTC.

This clonotype was counted only a few times. The chain uses TRBV6-1 and TRBJ1-5, with D possibly being TRBD1 (5 bases). Trimming stripped 4 bases from V and 0 bases from J, with 19 bases between. CDR1 and CDR2 from the germline V gene are MNHNS and SASEGT. CDR3 length: 18 residues. CDR3 region: CASSGGPTSIYSNQPQHF. As DNA, the CDR3 is TGTGCCAGCAGTGGGGGCCCTACGTCCATTTATAGCAATCAGCCCCAGCATTTT.

This rearrangement joins TRBV21-1 to TRBJ1-6; the table's D call, TRBD1, was not checked against the DNA. TRBV21-1 is designated a pseudogene. There are 20 residues in the CDR3. The CDR3 nucleotides read TGTGCCAGCAGCAAAGAGCGGGACAGTCGACAGGGGTCATATAATTCACCCCTCCACTTT. It translates to CASSKERDSRQGSYNSPLHF.

This chain connects TRBV12-3 or TRBV12-4 to TRBJ1-3; D possibly corresponds to TRBD1 (5 bases). V was clipped by 6 bases and J by 0 bases, with 9 bases between them. The CDR3 has 14 amino acids. The CDR3 DNA is TGTGCCAGCAGACGAGGGACCTCTGGAAACACCATATATTTT. Translating gives CASRRGTSGNTIYF.

This clonotype appeared a few times. The chain employs TRBV9 and TRBJ1-1; 11 positions agree with TRBD1. Germline CDR1 is SGDLS and CDR2 is YYNGEE. J lost 5 bases, V lost 7 bases, and 13 bases had no gene match. The length of the CDR3 is 16 residues. The CDR3 loop reads CASVPVGGTGGTEAFF. The CDR3 nucleotides read TGTGCCAGCGTCCCCGTTGGGGGGACAGGGGGAACTGAAGCTTTCTTT.

In its sample, this clonotype was seen a few times. The chain recombines TRBV20-1 with TRBJ2-5, with 7 bases fitting TRBD2. The trim removed 3 bases at V and 5 bases at J, leaving 6 bases unmatched. The germline V gene encodes CDR1 DFQATT and CDR2 SNEGSKA (reference sequence). This CDR3 is 13 amino acids long. DNA of the CDR3: TGCAGTGCTAGCCGTTCGCGGGGGGAGACCCAGTACTTC. This codes for CSASRSRGETQYF.

The chain couples TRBV29-1 to TRBJ1-1; no clear D. Trimming shortened V by 3 bases and J by 2 bases, and 4 bases separated the two germline ends. The CDR3 loop spans 11 amino acids. The germline CDR1 and CDR2 sequences are SQVTM and ANQGSEA. CDR3: CSVDFNTEAFF. As DNA, the CDR3 is TGCAGCGTTGATTTTAACACTGAAGCTTTCTTT. Drawing the rest from reference TRBV29-1 and TRBJ1-1, the complete variable domain is SAVISQKPSRDICQRGTSLTIQCQVDSQVTMMFWYRQQPGQSLTLIATANQGSEATYESGFVIDKFPISRPNLTFSTLTVSNMSPEDSSIYLCSVDFNTEAFFGQGTRLTVV.

This clonotype turned up a few times. J is TRBJ1-1 and V is TRBV7-3, with a tentative D call TRBD1 (5 bases). The CDR3 length is 13 residues. The germline gives CDR1 SGHTA, CDR2 FQGTGA. The germline V and J ends were trimmed by 8 bases and 1 base, with 11 bases remaining between them. In DNA, the CDR3 is TGTGCCAGCCAACAGGAGCCGAACACTGAAGCTTTCTTT. Protein: CASQQEPNTEAFF.

The table lists this clonotype with many counts. This sequence joins TRBV5-1 and TRBJ1-1, with D maybe TRBD1 (6 bases). The V and J ends lost 4 bases and 6 bases respectively, with 13 bases between them. CDR3 length equals 13 residues. Germline assignment: CDR1 SGHRS and CDR2 YFSETQ. This chain's CDR3 is CASSPGQISEAFF. Here the CDR3 DNA reads TGCGCCAGCAGCCCAGGACAGATCTCTGAAGCTTTCTTT.

In its sample, this clonotype was seen many times. The V and J genes are TRBV5-1 and TRBJ2-1; 12 bases are a match to TRBD2. Losses at the gene ends were 0 bases for V and 10 bases for J; bases not matched to a gene: 8. Germline V gene sequence: CDR1 SGHRS, CDR2 YFSETQ. CDR3 length: 16 residues. Written as DNA, the CDR3 is TGCGCCAGCAGCTTGGGAAAACTAGCGGGGGGCGAGGAGCAGTTCTTC. Translated: CASSLGKLAGGEEQFF.

The V gene is TRBV9, the J gene TRBJ2-3; maybe TRBD1 (5 bases). Germline lookup yields CDR1 SGDLS and CDR2 YYNGEE. The CDR3 length is 14 residues. V was pared by 2 bases and J by 0 bases, with 7 bases between. CDR3 in amino acids: CASSVQGSTDTQYF. The CDR3 region has the DNA TGTGCCAGCAGCGTGCAGGGTAGCACAGATACGCAGTATTTT.

This clonotype was seen only a few times. This chain joins TRBV28 and TRBJ1-5; D call uncertain. The germline V gene encodes CDR1 MDHEN and CDR2 SYDVKM. Trimming shortened V by 5 bases and J by 2 bases, and 13 bases separated the two germline ends. This CDR3 is built from 15 residues. In DNA, the CDR3 is TGTGCCAGCAGTCCCCCCGCGGGCGGCAATCAGCCCCAGCATTTT. Translation: CASSPPAGGNQPQHF.

V gene TRBV7-9 combines with J gene TRBJ1-4, with D perhaps TRBD1 (6 bases). Germline CDR1 SEHNR, CDR2 FQNEAQ (reference sequence). The CDR3 sequence is 15 residues long. Trimming shortened V by 5 bases and J by 6 bases, and 16 bases separated the two germline ends. CDR3 residues: CASSLLRGGDEKLFF. CDR3 in DNA: TGTGCCAGCAGCCTACTCAGGGGAGGGGATGAAAAACTGTTTTTT.

This clonotype was found a few times. The rearrangement uses TRBV4-3 and TRBJ1-5; D is possibly TRBD1 (5 bases). The V gene's germline CDR1 is LGHNA and CDR2 YSLEER. The CDR3 is 15 residues long. Trimming stripped 1 base from V and 6 bases from J, with 13 bases between. The DNA of the CDR3 is TGCGCCAGCAGCCAAGGGTCAGGGAAGGTTCAGCCCCAGCATTTT. The encoded protein is CASSQGSGKVQPQHF.

The CDR3, as DNA: TGTGCCTGGACAGAGGGAGGCGGCTATGGCTACACCTTC. Translated, it gives CAWTEGGGYGYTF. This sequence joins TRBV30 and TRBJ1-2; no clear D. The CDR3 covers 13 residues. V lost 4 bases and J 4 bases, leaving 13 bases between the germline ends. Germline V gene lookup returns CDR1 GTSNPN and CDR2 SVGIG (reference sequence).

This clonotype is a singleton in its sample. The CDR3 spells CASSQGARGEVGQPQHF. The DNA for the CDR3 is TGCGCCAGCAGCCAAGGAGCCCGGGGGGAGGTCGGGCAGCCCCAGCATTTT. This sequence joins TRBV4-3 and TRBJ1-5; maybe TRBD1 (5 bases). The CDR3 has 17 amino acids. Trimming left V 1 base short and J 7 bases short, with 20 bases between. The germline V gene has CDR1 LGHNA and CDR2 YSLEER.

The chain joins TRBV10-3 to TRBJ1-5; D unclear. V was shortened by 2 bases and J by 6 bases, with 11 bases between the two germline ends. CDR1 is ENHRY and CDR2 is SYGVKD in the germline V gene. The CDR3 has 14 amino acids. The CDR3 DNA is TGTGCCATCAGTGAGGACCTCGCGGGTCAGCCCCAGCATTTT. Residues: CAISEDLAGQPQHF.

This clonotype has more than one count but fewer than ten. The genes are TRBV7-8 and TRBJ2-5; TRBD2 aligns across 12 bases. This CDR3 region has 13 residues. CDR1 and CDR2 from the germline V gene are SGHVS and FQNEAQ. Trimming at V came to 3 bases and at J to 12 bases, leaving 5 bases not matched to a gene. CDR3 nucleotides: TGTGCCAGCAGCTTTAGACTAGCGGGGGCGGAGTACTTC. Translated: CASSFRLAGAEYF.

The rearrangement links TRBV5-1 to TRBJ1-2; unclear D gene. CDR1 SGHRS and CDR2 YFSETQ come from the germline V gene. The V end lost 2 bases, the J end lost 7 bases, and 6 bases lay between the germline ends. The CDR3 consists of 11 residues. The CDR3 region has the DNA TGCGCCAGCAGCTTCGAGGGTGGCTACACCTTC. Its protein is CASSFEGGYTF.

The genes are TRBV7-3 and TRBJ2-5; 8 nucleotides line up with TRBD2. The CDR3 has 15 amino acids. The germline CDR1 and CDR2 sequences are SGHTA and FQGTGA. V dropped 4 bases and J dropped 5; count of bases not matched to a gene: 9. Here the CDR3 DNA reads TGTGCCAGCAGCTCTTTAGCGGGGCTAAGGGAGACCCAGTACTTC. It translates to CASSSLAGLRETQYF.

V and J are TRBV19 and TRBJ2-7; 7 positions agree with TRBD2. Trimming cost V 5 bases and J 4 bases; bases outside gene matches: 11. CDR3 size: 15 residues. From germline, CDR1 is LNHDA and CDR2 SQIVND (reference sequence). CDR3 amino acids: CASSAGPGGSYEQYF. The CDR3 region has the DNA TGTGCCAGTAGTGCGGGACCCGGGGGGAGTTACGAGCAGTACTTC.

In this sample, this clonotype turned up a few times. The chain is built from TRBV7-9 and TRBJ1-2, with 7 nucleotides matching TRBD1. The CDR3 has 13 amino acids. The trim removed 1 base at V and 6 bases at J, leaving 2 bases unmatched. The germline V gene has CDR1 SEHNR and CDR2 FQNEAQ (reference sequence). DNA for the CDR3: TGTGCCAGCAGCTTAGAACAGGGGAATGGCTACACCTTC. Translation gives CASSLEQGNGYTF.

V and J are TRBV2 and TRBJ2-3, with a possible D match to TRBD1 (6 bases). The CDR3 has 13 amino acids. CDR1 and CDR2 (germline): SNHLY, FYNNEI. V lost 6 bases, J lost 3 bases, and 10 bases lay in between. The DNA of the CDR3 is TGTGCCAGCAGCTTCGACAGGACAGATACGCAGTATTTT. Its translation: CASSFDRTDTQYF.

This clonotype was observed a handful of times. The chain couples TRBV7-9 to TRBJ1-5; 8 bases match TRBD1. From germline, CDR1 is SEHNR and CDR2 FQNEAQ (reference sequence). Germline trimming cut 4 bases from V and 6 bases from J; bases unmatched to any gene: 5. This CDR3 comprises 14 residues. The CDR3 reads CASSSDREGQPQHF. The CDR3 DNA follows: TGTGCCAGCAGCTCGGACAGGGAGGGTCAGCCCCAGCATTTT. Complete variable domain (other parts from reference TRBV7-9 and TRBJ1-5): DTGVSQNPRHKITKRGQNVTFRCDPISEHNRLYWYRQTLGQGPEFLTYFQNEAQLEKSRLLSDRFSAERPKGSFSTLEIQRTEQGDSAMYLCASSSDREGQPQHFGDGTRLSIL.